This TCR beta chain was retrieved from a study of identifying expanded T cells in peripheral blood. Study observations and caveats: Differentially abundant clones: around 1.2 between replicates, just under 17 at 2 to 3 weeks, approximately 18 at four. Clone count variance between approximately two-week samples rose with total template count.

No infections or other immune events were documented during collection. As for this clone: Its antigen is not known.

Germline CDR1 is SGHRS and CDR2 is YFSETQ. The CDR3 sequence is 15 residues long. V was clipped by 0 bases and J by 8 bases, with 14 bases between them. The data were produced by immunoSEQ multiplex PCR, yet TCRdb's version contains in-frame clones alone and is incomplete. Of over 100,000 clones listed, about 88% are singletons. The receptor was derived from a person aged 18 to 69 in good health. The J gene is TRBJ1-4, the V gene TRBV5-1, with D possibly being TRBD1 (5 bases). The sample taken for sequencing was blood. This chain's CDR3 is CASSLDGTEGEKLFF. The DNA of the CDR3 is TGCGCCAGCAGCTTGGACGGGACGGAAGGGGAAAAACTGTTTTTT.